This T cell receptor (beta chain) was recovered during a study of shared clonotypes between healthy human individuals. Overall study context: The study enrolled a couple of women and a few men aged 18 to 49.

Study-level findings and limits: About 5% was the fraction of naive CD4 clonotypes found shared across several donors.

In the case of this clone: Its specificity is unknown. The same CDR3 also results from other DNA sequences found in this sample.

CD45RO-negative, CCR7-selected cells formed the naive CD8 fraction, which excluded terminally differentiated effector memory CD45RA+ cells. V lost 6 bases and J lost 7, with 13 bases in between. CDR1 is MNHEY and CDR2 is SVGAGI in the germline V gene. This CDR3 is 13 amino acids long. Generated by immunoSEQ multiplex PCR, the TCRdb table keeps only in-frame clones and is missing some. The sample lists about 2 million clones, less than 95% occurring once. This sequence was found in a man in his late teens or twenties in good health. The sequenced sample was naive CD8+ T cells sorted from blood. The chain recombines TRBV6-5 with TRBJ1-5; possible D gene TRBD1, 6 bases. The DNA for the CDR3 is TGTGCCAGCAGGGAGGGGGTCAGGCAGCCCCAGCATTTT. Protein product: CASREGVRQPQHF.